This T cell receptor beta chain stems from a study of cytomegalovirus exposure and HLA in healthy donors. Looking at the study overall: Among the approximately 370 donors who were genotyped, 81% fell in the genetic ancestry cluster that is associated with self-reported Caucasian donors. General study results and limits: An analysis done earlier found most TCR beta V segments productive about 90% or about 30% of the time. Within the data, a cluster of highly shared sequence variants was likely a sequencing artifact.

PCR was performed using 60 Vbeta and 13 Jbeta primers. Assay used: immunoSEQ multiplex PCR; TCRdb lists only in-frame clones, some missing. The sample consists of about 150,000 clones, 70% to 80% of them appearing once. CDR1 is SGHNT and CDR2 is YYREEE in the germline V gene (reference sequence). V trimming: 4 bases; J trimming: 5 bases; junction bases outside the gene matches: 3. This CDR3 contains 14 residues. About this clone: As yet, its antigen is unknown.

The chain uses TRBV5-4 and TRBJ2-1, with TRBD2 matching over 10 bases. Material for sequencing was PBMCs. The receptor was isolated from a man aged 25 to 40 in good health and CMV-seronegative. In nucleotides, the CDR3 is TGTGCCAGCAGCCAACTAGCGGGGAACAATGAGCAGTTCTTC. This sequence encodes CASSQLAGNNEQFF. The whole variable domain, remainder taken from reference TRBV5-4 and TRBJ2-1, is ETGVTQSPTHLIKTRGQQVTLRCSSQSGHNTVSWYQQALGQGPQFIFQYYREEENGRGNFPPRFSGLQFPNYSSELNVNALELDDSALYLCASSQLAGNNEQFFGPGTRLTVL.